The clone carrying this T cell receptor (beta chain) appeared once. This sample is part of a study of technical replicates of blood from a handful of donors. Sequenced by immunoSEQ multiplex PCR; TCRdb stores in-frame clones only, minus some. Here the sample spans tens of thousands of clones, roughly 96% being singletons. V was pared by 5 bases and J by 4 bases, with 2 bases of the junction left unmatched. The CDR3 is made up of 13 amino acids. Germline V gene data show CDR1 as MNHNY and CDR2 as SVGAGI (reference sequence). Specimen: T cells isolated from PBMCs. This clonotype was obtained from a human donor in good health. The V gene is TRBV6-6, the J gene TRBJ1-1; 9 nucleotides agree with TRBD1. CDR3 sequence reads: CASSRTGVTEAFF. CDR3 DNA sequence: TGTGCCAGCAGTCGGACAGGGGTCACTGAAGCTTTCTTT.